This T cell receptor beta chain was captured in a study of blood T cell repertoires in COVID-19. Study background: The origin of the acute and convalescent COVID-19 samples was the United States, Italy and Spain. From T cells, B-cell-depleted T cells, or PBMCs came the material, which was cDNA or gDNA.

Per the original data handling: Amplification of reference gene primers provided the estimated nucleated cell counts. Assay used: immunoSEQ multiplex PCR; TCRdb lists only in-frame clones, some missing. D and trimming come from the DNA, and the V and J calls and clone size come from that table. This sample yields fewer than 200,000 clones, of which approximately 85% are seen a single time; roughly 1.3% belongs to the top ten. This TCR was sampled from a man aged 60 to 75 who had recovered from COVID-19. The specimen sequenced was peripheral blood.

In nucleotides, the CDR3 is TGTGCCAGCAGACCAACAGGGGGTGGTGAGCAGTTCTTC. Translating gives CASRPTGGGEQFF. V usage is TRBV3-1 (or the pseudogene TRBV3-2) and J usage is TRBJ2-1; 8 bases agree with TRBD1. The CDR3 sequence is 13 residues long. From germline, CDR1 is LGHDT and CDR2 YNNKEL (reference sequence). Trimming at V came to 6 bases and at J to 9 bases, leaving 7 bases not matched to a gene.